This T cell receptor (beta chain) was documented in a study of T cells after yellow fever vaccination. This CDR3 region has 14 residues. With V trimmed by 6 bases and J by 5 bases, 9 bases remained unmatched. The V gene's germline CDR1 is DFQATT and CDR2 SNEGSKA (reference sequence). TCRdb reprocessed the 5' RACE reads via MiXCR and lists one record per CDR3 protein. The sample consists of approximately 610,000 distinct CDR3 sequences, about a sixth of them appearing once. The sequence came from a man aged 18 to 35 who received the YFV17D yellow fever vaccine. The sequencing used PBMCs, collected 4 to 5 days after the first yellow fever vaccination. The rearrangement uses TRBV20-1 and TRBJ2-5; 10 bases are shared with TRBD1. The DNA for the CDR3 is TGCAGTGCACCGGACAGGGGGGATTTCGAGACCCAGTACTTC. It specifies CSAPDRGDFETQYF.